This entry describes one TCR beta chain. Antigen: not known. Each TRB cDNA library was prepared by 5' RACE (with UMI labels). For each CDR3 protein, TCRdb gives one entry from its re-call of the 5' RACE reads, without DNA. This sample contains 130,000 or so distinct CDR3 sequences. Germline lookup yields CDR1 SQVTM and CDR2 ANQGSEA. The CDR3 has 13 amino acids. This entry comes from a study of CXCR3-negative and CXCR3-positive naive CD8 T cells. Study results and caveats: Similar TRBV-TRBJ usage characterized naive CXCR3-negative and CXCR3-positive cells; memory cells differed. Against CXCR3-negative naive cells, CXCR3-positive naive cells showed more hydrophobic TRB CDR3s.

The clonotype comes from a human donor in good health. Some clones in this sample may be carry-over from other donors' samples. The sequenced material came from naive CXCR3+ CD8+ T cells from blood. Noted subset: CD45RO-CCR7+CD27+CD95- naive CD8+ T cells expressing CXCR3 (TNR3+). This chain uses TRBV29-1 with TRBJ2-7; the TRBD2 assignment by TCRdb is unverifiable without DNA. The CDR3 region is CSVLAGASYEQYF.